Each of the 6 T cell receptor beta chains below was sequenced from the same sample in a study of OX40 agonist ivuxolimab in advanced cancers. Repertoires were generated with immunoSEQ multiplex PCR, while TCRdb's copy carries only in-frame clones and drops some. Here the sample spans about 36,000 clones, 74% being singletons. The sequenced sample was CD4+ or CD8+ T cells sorted from blood, obtained in a trial of the OX40 agonist ivuxolimab. The receptors were sampled from an adult with an advanced solid tumor such as melanoma, head and neck, liver or kidney cancer.

A few counts support this clone. This chain uses TRBV28 with TRBJ1-2; D is possibly TRBD1 (6 bases). Looked up from germline, CDR1 is MDHEN and CDR2 is SYDVKM. The CDR3 extends over 12 amino acids. Trimming took 3 bases from V and 7 from J, leaving 9 bases between them. The CDR3 region has the DNA TGTGCCAGCAGTTTCGACAGGACTGGCTACACCTTC. This gives the protein CASSFDRTGYTF.

The table lists this clone with a count of one. The chain has TRBV4-1 and TRBJ2-3; the D call may be TRBD1 or TRBD2 (5 bases each). With 8 bases removed from V and 0 bases from J, the gap between germline ends came to 15 bases. CDR3 length: 15 amino acids. Germline lookup yields CDR1 MGHRA and CDR2 YSYEKL. The CDR3 DNA is TGCGCCAGCCTACGGGGCAGCTCTAGCACAGATACGCAGTATTTT. It is translated as CASLRGSSSTDTQYF.

The chain uses TRBV4-1 and TRBJ1-2; 7 positions agree with TRBD1. V trimming: 0 bases; J trimming: 7 bases; junction bases outside the gene matches: 5. Germline CDR1 is MGHRA and CDR2 is YSYEKL. The CDR3 is 14 residues long. CDR3 residues: CASSQETQGGGYTF. The DNA for the CDR3 is TGCGCCAGCAGCCAAGAAACCCAGGGGGGTGGCTACACCTTC.

The V call is TRBV5-6, the J call TRBJ2-3, with TRBD2 matching over 8 bases. Germline CDR1 SGHDT, CDR2 YYEEEE. Trimming at V came to 4 bases and at J to 5 bases, leaving 6 bases not matched to a gene. The length of the CDR3 is 14 residues. The DNA for the CDR3 is TGTGCCAGCAGCCCGGGGGGGCCGGGAGATACGCAGTATTTT. The encoded protein is CASSPGGPGDTQYF.

This clone has only a few counts. The chain has TRBV6-5 and TRBJ2-7; 10 nucleotides line up with TRBD2. The CDR3 runs to 15 residues. V was pared by 5 bases and J by 3 bases, with 7 bases of the junction left unmatched. The V gene's germline CDR1 is MNHEY and CDR2 SVGAGI. The CDR3 nucleotides are TGTGCCAGCAGTGTCTATACTAGCGGGGACTACGAGCAGTACTTC. It translates to CASSVYTSGDYEQYF.

This clone was counted only a few times. The rearrangement uses TRBV4-1 and TRBJ1-5, with TRBD1 matching 7 bases. The CDR3 loop spans 14 amino acids. The V gene end was trimmed by 2 bases and the J gene end by 5 bases; junction bases not matched to a gene: 3. CDR1 and CDR2 from the germline V gene are MGHRA and YSYEKL. CDR3 protein: CASSQTTGDQPQHF. CDR3 in DNA: TGCGCCAGCAGCCAAACCACAGGGGATCAGCCCCAGCATTTT.